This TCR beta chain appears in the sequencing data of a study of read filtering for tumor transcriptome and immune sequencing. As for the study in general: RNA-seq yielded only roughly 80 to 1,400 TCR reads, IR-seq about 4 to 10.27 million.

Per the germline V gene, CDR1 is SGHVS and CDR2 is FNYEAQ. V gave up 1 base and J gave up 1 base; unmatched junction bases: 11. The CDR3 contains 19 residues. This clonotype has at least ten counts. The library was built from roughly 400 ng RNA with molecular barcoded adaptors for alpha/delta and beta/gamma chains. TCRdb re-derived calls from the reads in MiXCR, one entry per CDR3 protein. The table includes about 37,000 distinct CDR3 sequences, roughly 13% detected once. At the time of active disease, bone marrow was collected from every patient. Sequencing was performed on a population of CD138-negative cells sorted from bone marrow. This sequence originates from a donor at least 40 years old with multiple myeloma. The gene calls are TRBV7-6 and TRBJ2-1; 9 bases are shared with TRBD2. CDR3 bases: TGTGCCAGCAGCTTAGGGGGACTAGCACACCGGGCGTCCTACAATGAGCAGTTCTTC. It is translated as CASSLGGLAHRASYNEQFF. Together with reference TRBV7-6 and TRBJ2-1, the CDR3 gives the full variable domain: GAGVSQSPRYKVTKRGQDVALRCDPISGHVSLYWYRQALGQGPEFLTYFNYEAQQDKSGLPNDRFSAERPEGSISTLTIQRTEQRDSAMYRCASSLGGLAHRASYNEQFFGPGTRLTVL.